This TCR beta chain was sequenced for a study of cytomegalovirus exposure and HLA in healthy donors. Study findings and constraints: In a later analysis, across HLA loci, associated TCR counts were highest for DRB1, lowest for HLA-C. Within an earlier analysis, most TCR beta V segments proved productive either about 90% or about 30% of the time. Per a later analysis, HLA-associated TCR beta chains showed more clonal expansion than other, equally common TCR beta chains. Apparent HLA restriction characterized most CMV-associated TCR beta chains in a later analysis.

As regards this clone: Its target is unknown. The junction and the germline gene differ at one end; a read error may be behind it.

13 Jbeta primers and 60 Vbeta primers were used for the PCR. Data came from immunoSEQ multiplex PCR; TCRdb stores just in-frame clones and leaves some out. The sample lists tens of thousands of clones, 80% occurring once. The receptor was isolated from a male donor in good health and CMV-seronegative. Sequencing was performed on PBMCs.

CDR3 amino acids: CSIEGQGSYGYTF. The DNA of the CDR3 is TGCAGCATTGAGGGACAGGGGAGCTATGGCTACACCTTC. The chain has TRBV29-1 and TRBJ1-2; TRBD1 matches 10 bases. In germline, CDR1 is SQVTM, CDR2 ANQGSEA. The CDR3 totals 13 residues.